This paragraph covers one T cell receptor beta chain sequence. Its antigen is not identified. The entry originates in a study of T cells in localized non-small cell lung cancer. Study outcomes and limitations: Elevated blood T cell density was associated with longer overall survival. Uninvolved adjacent lung showed peak T cell clonality, exceeding tumor.

Generated by immunoSEQ multiplex PCR, the TCRdb table keeps only in-frame clones and is missing some. Here the sample spans tens of thousands of clones, about four fifths being singletons. V lost 4 bases and J lost 7, with 20 bases in between. Germline V gives CDR1 SGHDT, CDR2 YYEEEE. The CDR3 loop spans 15 amino acids. V and J are TRBV5-6 and TRBJ1-2, with D perhaps TRBD1 (5 bases). The sample here was peripheral blood, taken before any cancer treatment. This TCR came from a female donor over 55 with stage II squamous cell lung carcinoma. The CDR3 nucleotides are TGTGCCAGCAGCGGGGGTCAACGGATATATGGTGGCTACACCTTC. Translating gives CASSGGQRIYGGYTF.